Below are 27 T cell receptor beta chains sequenced from a single sample in a study of cytomegalovirus exposure and HLA in healthy donors. Clones were read by immunoSEQ multiplex PCR, and TCRdb kept only the in-frame ones, dropping some. The data contain some 69,000 clones, roughly 97% of them singletons. The sample taken for sequencing was PBMCs. These receptors were obtained from a man aged 18 to 29 in good health and CMV-seronegative.

This clone appeared a single time. The chain has TRBV30 and TRBJ1-5, with D uncertain. Trimming took 2 bases from V and 1 from J, leaving 6 bases between them. The CDR3 length is 13 residues. CDR1 and CDR2 from the germline V gene are GTSNPN and SVGIG (reference sequence). The CDR3 sequence: CAWSYLSNQPQHF. CDR3 DNA sequence: TGTGCCTGGAGTTATTTAAGCAATCAGCCCCAGCATTTT. Full variable domain (missing parts from reference TRBV30 and TRBJ1-5): SQTIHQWPATLVQPVGSPLSLECTVEGTSNPNLYWYRQAAGRGLQLLFYSVGIGQISSEVPQNLSASRPQDRQFILSSKKLLLSDSGFYLCAWSYLSNQPQHFGDGTRLSIL.

This chain uses TRBV15 with TRBJ1-5, with 9 bases aligning to TRBD1. V shed 3 bases and J 7 bases; nucleotides not matched to a gene: 7. The CDR3 loop spans 15 amino acids. Germline CDR1 and CDR2: LNHNV and YYDKDF (reference sequence). The CDR3 DNA follows: TGTGCCACCAGCAGTGTTACAGGGGGCGGGCAGCCCCAGCATTTT. Residues: CATSSVTGGGQPQHF.

The J gene is TRBJ2-5, the V gene TRBV5-1; the match to TRBD2 covers 7 bases. The V segment lost 0 bases and the J segment 2 bases; nucleotides outside the gene matches: 4. The CDR3 loop spans 15 amino acids. Germline V gene sequence: CDR1 SGHRS, CDR2 YFSETQ. CDR3 sequence: CASSLGAGVQETQYF. The CDR3 nucleotides read TGCGCCAGCAGCTTGGGCGCGGGAGTGCAAGAGACCCAGTACTTC.

The CDR3 region is CASSFVGQGWDTEAFF. CDR3 DNA: TGTGCCAGCAGCTTCGTGGGACAGGGGTGGGACACTGAAGCTTTCTTT. J is TRBJ1-1 and V is TRBV11-2; the match to TRBD1 covers 10 bases. V shed 3 bases, J shed 3 bases, and the junction held 7 bases outside the gene matches. CDR1 and CDR2 (germline): SGHAT, FQNNGV. The CDR3 consists of 16 residues.

The count of this clone is one. The chain links TRBV28 to TRBJ1-2; weak D call: TRBD1 (6 bases). The V and J ends lost 10 bases and 3 bases respectively, with 12 bases between them. Germline CDR1 and CDR2: MDHEN and SYDVKM. The CDR3 has 12 amino acids. The CDR3 loop is CATGGGDYGYTF. CDR3 nucleotide sequence: TGTGCCACCGGGGGGGGCGACTATGGCTACACCTTC.

The gene calls are TRBV11-2 and TRBJ1-1, with D unresolved. With 7 bases removed from V and 7 bases from J, the gap between germline ends came to 13 bases. The CDR3 is 12 amino acids. From germline, CDR1 is SGHAT and CDR2 FQNNGV. The CDR3 region is CASNLRGDEAFF. CDR3 nucleotide sequence: TGTGCCAGCAACCTTAGAGGAGATGAAGCTTTCTTT.

The sample holds one count of this clone. The rearrangement links TRBV15 to TRBJ1-2; D is perhaps TRBD1 (5 bases). This CDR3 is 13 amino acids long. Per germline, CDR1 LNHNV and CDR2 YYDKDF (reference sequence). V was pared by 8 bases and J by 7 bases, with 17 bases between. The CDR3 loop is CATSVQGNPGYTF. The CDR3 nucleotides are TGTGCCACCTCCGTCCAGGGAAATCCTGGCTACACCTTC.

V gene TRBV27 combines with J gene TRBJ2-1, with D maybe TRBD1 (5 bases). The V and J ends lost 5 bases and 4 bases respectively, with 27 bases between them. CDR1 MNHEY and CDR2 SMNVEV come from the germline V gene (reference sequence). This CDR3 is 19 amino acids long. CDR3 region: CASSPTPEQALGIYNEQFF. The CDR3, as DNA: TGTGCCAGCAGTCCCACCCCCGAACAGGCCCTAGGGATTTACAATGAGCAGTTCTTC.

The V gene is TRBV4-2, the J gene TRBJ1-1, with 10 bases fitting TRBD1. The ends lost 0 bases at V and 6 bases at J; junction bases unmatched: 7. The CDR3 contains 16 residues. In germline, CDR1 is LGHNA, CDR2 YNFKEQ. The CDR3 DNA follows: TGTGCCAGCAGCCAAGATTCCGGGACAGGGGCCTCTGAAGCTTTCTTT. It codes for CASSQDSGTGASEAFF.

The gene calls are TRBV10-3 and TRBJ2-5; a weak D match, TRBD1 (6 bases). The CDR3 length is 14 residues. Trimming took 10 bases from V and 5 from J, leaving 20 bases between them. Germline assignment: CDR1 ENHRY and CDR2 SYGVKD. CDR3 amino acids: CATSGTGRGETQYF. CDR3 DNA sequence: TGTGCCACCTCCGGAACAGGGAGAGGTGAGACCCAGTACTTC.

This clone was seen once. The chain carries TRBV7-9 and TRBJ1-2, with a weak D call TRBD1 (5 bases). V lost 4 bases to trimming and J lost 2 bases, with 17 bases between them. The CDR3 covers 16 residues. Germline V gives CDR1 SEHNR, CDR2 FQNEAQ (reference sequence). CDR3 nucleotide sequence: TGTGCCAGCAGCTCCGACCGCCGGGACTTCAACTATGGCTACACCTTC. Residues: CASSSDRRDFNYGYTF.

V usage is TRBV5-4 and J usage is TRBJ1-2, with 7 positions matching TRBD1. CDR1 is SGHNT and CDR2 is YYREEE in the germline V gene (reference sequence). V lost 1 base and J lost 4; bases outside the gene matches: 4. The CDR3 contains 14 residues. CDR3 in DNA: TGTGCCAGCAGCTTGCCAGGGGGTGGCTATGGCTACACCTTC. This sequence encodes CASSLPGGGYGYTF.

In this sample, this clone turned up once. This rearrangement joins TRBV30 to TRBJ2-7; 11 bases agree with TRBD2. This CDR3 has 15 residues. The ends lost 1 base at V and 5 bases at J; junction bases unmatched: 7. CDR1 is GTSNPN and CDR2 is SVGIG in the germline V gene (reference sequence). In DNA, the CDR3 is TGTGCCTGGAGTGGGGATAGCGGGAGGGCGAACGAGCAGTACTTC. This sequence encodes CAWSGDSGRANEQYF.

The chain joins TRBV27 to TRBJ2-2; D uncertain. The CDR3 spans 16 residues. Trimming shortened V by 3 bases and J by 2 bases, and 13 bases separated the two germline ends. CDR1 and CDR2 (germline): MNHEY, SMNVEV (reference sequence). For the CDR3, the DNA is TGTGCCAGCAGTTTGGTTCAGGAATTCAACACCGGGGAGCTGTTTTTT. Encoded protein: CASSLVQEFNTGELFF.

This rearrangement joins TRBV7-9 to TRBJ2-6; the D is unclear. The V gene lost 5 bases and the J gene lost 0 bases, with 8 bases spanning the gap. Germline lookup yields CDR1 SEHNR and CDR2 FQNEAQ (reference sequence). The CDR3 runs 15 residues. CDR3 sequence (DNA): TGTGCCAGCAGCCACAGTAGCTCTGGGGCCAACGTCCTGACTTTC. Translating it yields CASSHSSSGANVLTF.

V usage is TRBV6-5 and J usage is TRBJ1-1, with a tentative D call TRBD1 (6 bases). This CDR3 has 13 residues. Germline CDR1 is MNHEY and CDR2 is SVGAGI. Deletions cut 5 bases from V and 10 bases from J, with 17 bases between. The CDR3 DNA follows: TGTGCCAGCAGTCCACGGACAGATTTGGGAGCTTTCTTT. This gives the protein CASSPRTDLGAFF.

The chain joins TRBV19 to TRBJ2-3, with 7 bases that match TRBD2. Trimming at V came to 5 bases and at J to 3 bases, leaving 17 bases not matched to a gene. CDR3 size: 18 residues. Germline lookup yields CDR1 LNHDA and CDR2 SQIVND (reference sequence). The CDR3 coding sequence is TGTGCCAGTAGTCAAAGGCCCCTTGCGGGAGTCGGGACAGATACGCAGTATTTT. Amino acid sequence: CASSQRPLAGVGTDTQYF.

The gene calls are TRBV18 and TRBJ2-2, with a weak D call TRBD1 (5 bases). CDR3 length: 14 amino acids. Germline CDR1 is KGHSH and CDR2 is LQKENI. V was cut by 1 base and J by 6 bases, with 9 bases left in between. CDR3 amino acids: CASSPLQGSGELFF. CDR3 nucleotides: TGTGCCAGCTCACCACTTCAGGGTTCCGGGGAGCTGTTTTTT. The full variable domain, completed using reference TRBV18 and TRBJ2-2, is NAGVMQNPRHLVRRRGQEARLRCSPMKGHSHVYWYRQLPEEGLKFMVYLQKENIIDESGMPKERFSAEFPKEGPSILRIQQVVRGDSAAYFCASSPLQGSGELFFGEGSRLTVL.

The rearrangement uses TRBV6-1 and TRBJ1-2; 11 bases agree with TRBD1. From germline, CDR1 is MNHNS and CDR2 SASEGT. V shed 0 bases and J 4 bases; nucleotides not matched to a gene: 10. The length of the CDR3 is 18 residues. As DNA, the CDR3 is TGTGCCAGCAGTGAAGCCCCTGGGACAGGGGGAGGAAGCTATGGCTACACCTTC. Protein sequence: CASSEAPGTGGGSYGYTF.

The rearrangement uses TRBV10-2 and TRBJ2-3; D might be TRBD1 (5 bases). CDR1 WSHSY and CDR2 SAAADI come from the germline V gene. The germline V and J ends were trimmed by 0 bases and 4 bases, with 11 bases remaining between them. This CDR3 is 15 amino acids long. The CDR3: CASSESSQGPDTQYF. The DNA for the CDR3 is TGCGCCAGCAGTGAGTCTTCCCAGGGCCCAGATACGCAGTATTTT.

The chain has TRBV9 and TRBJ1-1; 11 nucleotides agree with TRBD1. The trim removed 0 bases at V and 5 bases at J, leaving 0 bases unmatched. Germline V gene sequence: CDR1 SGDLS, CDR2 YYNGEE. CDR3 size: 14 residues. The CDR3 coding sequence is TGTGCCAGCAGCGTAGGGGACAGGGGGACTGAAGCTTTCTTT. Translated: CASSVGDRGTEAFF.

V and J are TRBV7-9 and TRBJ1-2; TRBD1 matches at 10 bases. Per germline, CDR1 SEHNR and CDR2 FQNEAQ (reference sequence). CDR3 size: 14 residues. The J segment lost 5 bases and the V segment lost 6 bases, leaving 6 bases of the junction unmatched. CDR3 sequence reads: CASSSGTGEYGYTF. The CDR3 DNA follows: TGTGCCAGCAGTTCCGGGACAGGGGAATATGGCTACACCTTC.

The rearrangement joins TRBV19 to TRBJ2-7; TRBD1 agrees at 10 bases. Germline V gene sequence: CDR1 LNHDA, CDR2 SQIVND (reference sequence). This CDR3 region has 14 residues. Trimming removed 10 bases from V and 6 bases from J; junction bases left unmatched: 12. DNA of the CDR3: TGTGCCACCCAAACGGACAGGGGGAGGTCCGAGCAGTACTTC. It specifies CATQTDRGRSEQYF.

V is TRBV18 and J is TRBJ1-2; 7 nucleotides line up with TRBD1. CDR3 size: 15 residues. After removal of 3 bases from V and 4 bases from J, the junction contained 8 bases not matched to a gene. Germline V gene sequence: CDR1 KGHSH, CDR2 LQKENI. The CDR3 DNA follows: TGTGCCAGCTCACCCGGTGCGGGGACAGCCTATGGCTACACCTTC. This sequence encodes CASSPGAGTAYGYTF.

The V and J genes are TRBV7-9 and TRBJ2-7; 10 bases are a match to TRBD2. Germline V gives CDR1 SEHNR, CDR2 FQNEAQ (reference sequence). The J segment lost 1 base and the V segment lost 5 bases, leaving 11 bases of the junction unmatched. The CDR3 runs to 17 residues. CDR3 amino acids: CASSPLGASGSSYEQYF. In nucleotides, the CDR3 is TGTGCCAGCAGCCCCCTTGGGGCTAGCGGGAGTTCCTACGAGCAGTACTTC.

A few counts support this clone. The chain is built from TRBV27 and TRBJ2-2; a possible D gene is TRBD2 (5 bases). Germline assignment: CDR1 MNHEY and CDR2 SMNVEV (reference sequence). This CDR3 has 14 residues. V shed 6 bases and J shed 5 bases, with 13 bases lying between them. CDR3 region: CASSKGVRTGELFF. CDR3 DNA: TGTGCCAGCAGCAAGGGAGTGCGTACCGGGGAGCTGTTTTTT.

This clone occurred a few times. This chain's CDR3 is CASSTGAYEQYF. As DNA, the CDR3 is TGTGCCAGCAGCACAGGGGCCTACGAGCAGTACTTC. The V and J genes are TRBV5-5 and TRBJ2-7, with TRBD1 matching 7 bases. CDR1 and CDR2 from the germline V gene are SGHKS and YYEKEE (reference sequence). The V segment lost 4 bases and the J segment 2 bases; nucleotides outside the gene matches: 0. The CDR3 has 12 amino acids.